This T cell receptor beta chain was recovered during a study of cytomegalovirus exposure and HLA in healthy donors. Study outcomes and limitations: Later findings reportedly placed an Asian-associated ancestry cluster below the approximately 700-donor mean for N-insertions. When the data were analyzed later, several of the most significant clusters appeared to be linked to common viral pathogens.

Trimming took 3 bases from V and 2 from J, leaving 9 bases between them. The CDR3 is 14 residues long. The germline V gene encodes CDR1 SNHLY and CDR2 FYNNEI. Healthy donors of bone marrow made up the group. Likely unrecorded immune exposures existed in these nominally healthy donors. 13 Jbeta primers and 60 Vbeta primers were used for the PCR. The table came from immunoSEQ multiplex PCR; TCRdb's copy has only in-frame clones and leaves some out. The sample holds about 140,000 clones, 80% seen once. Points on this clone: Its antigen remains unknown.

The chain is built from TRBV2 and TRBJ2-3; weak D call: TRBD1 (5 bases). Sequenced material: PBMCs. This TCR derives from a man younger than 45 in good health and CMV-seronegative. The CDR3 loop reads CASSDNRFTDTQYF. The DNA of the CDR3 is TGTGCCAGCAGTGATAACAGGTTCACAGATACGCAGTATTTT. Complete variable domain (other parts from reference TRBV2 and TRBJ2-3): EPEVTQTPSHQVTQMGQEVILRCVPISNHLYFYWYRQILGQKVEFLVSFYNNEISEKSEIFDDQFSVERPDGSNFTLKIRSTKLEDSAMYFCASSDNRFTDTQYFGPGTRLTVL.